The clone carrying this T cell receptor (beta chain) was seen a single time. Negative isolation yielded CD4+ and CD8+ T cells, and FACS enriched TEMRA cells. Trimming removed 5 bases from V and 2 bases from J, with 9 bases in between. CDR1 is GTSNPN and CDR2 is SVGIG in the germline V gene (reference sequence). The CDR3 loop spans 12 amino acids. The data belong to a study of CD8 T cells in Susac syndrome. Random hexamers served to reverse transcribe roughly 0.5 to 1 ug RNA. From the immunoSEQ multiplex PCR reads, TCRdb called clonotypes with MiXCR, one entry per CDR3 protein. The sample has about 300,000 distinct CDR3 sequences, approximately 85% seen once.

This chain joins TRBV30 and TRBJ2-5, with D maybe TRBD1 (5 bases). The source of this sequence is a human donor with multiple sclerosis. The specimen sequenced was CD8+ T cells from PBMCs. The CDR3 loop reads CAWDRAQETQYF. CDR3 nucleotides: TGTGCCTGGGACAGAGCTCAAGAGACCCAGTACTTC.